This is a list of T cell receptor beta chains from one sample in a study of patients and donors after allogeneic stem cell transplantation. TCRdb re-derived calls from the RT-PCR reads in MiXCR, one entry per CDR3 protein. Of roughly 200,000 distinct CDR3 sequences listed, more than 35% are singletons. Source material: blood, either unsorted or a sorted T cell fraction (not recorded which). Source of these receptors: a human donor who was either an allogeneic HSCT recipient or a stem cell or donor lymphocyte infusion donor (not recorded which). It is not recorded whose cells these are; they may come from a transplant donor. The CDR3 runs from the conserved cysteine through the conserved F or W. Each record gives: J gene, D gene, clone size, V gene, CDR3 protein, CDR3 DNA. D genes are given only for firm matches. Part of the rows lack a size; the others show once, few, many or a class for expanded clones.

TRBJ1-1 TRBD1 NA TRBV29-1 CSVGDRGYKAFF TGCAGCGTTGGGGACAGGGGTTATAAAGCTTTCTTT
TRBJ2-3 NA few TRBV12-3/TRBV12-4 CASSLAHGGAEDTQYF TGTGCCAGCAGTTTAGCGCATGGGGGGGCAGAAGATACGCAGTATTTT
TRBJ1-1 TRBD1 NA TRBV10-3 CAITPGQGAAEAFF TGTGCCATCACTCCGGGACAGGGGGCCGCTGAAGCTTTCTTT
TRBJ1-1 TRBD1 NA TRBV12-3/TRBV12-4 CASTPRQGGMNTEAFF TGTGCCAGCACTCCCCGACAGGGGGGGATGAACACTGAAGCTTTCTTT
TRBJ2-1 NA few TRBV15 CATSRAGARYVGNEQFF TGTGCCACCAGCAGAGCCGGGGCGCGTTATGTGGGCAATGAGCAGTTCTTC
TRBJ2-1 TRBD1 NA TRBV2 CASNGDRGYNEQFF TGTGCCAGCAACGGGGACAGGGGATACAATGAGCAGTTCTTC
TRBJ2-3 TRBD2 NA TRBV4-3 CASSQDSLAGATDTQYF TGCGCCAGCAGCCAAGATTCCCTAGCGGGGGCCACAGATACGCAGTATTTT
TRBJ1-6 NA few TRBV7-9 CASSISTGFSPLHF TGTGCCAGCAGCATCTCAACAGGGTTTTCACCCCTCCACTTT
TRBJ1-1 TRBD1 few TRBV12-3/TRBV12-4 CASSPGGEYTEAFF TGTGCCAGCAGTCCAGGGGGGGAGTACACTGAAGCTTTCTTT
TRBJ1-3 NA few TRBV15 CATSRGTFSSGNTIYF TGTGCCACCAGCCGCGGGACATTTTCCTCTGGAAACACCATATATTTT
TRBJ2-3 TRBD2 NA TRBV20-1 CSASQGLADTDTQYF TGCAGTGCTAGCCAGGGACTAGCGGACACAGATACGCAGTATTTT
TRBJ1-2 TRBD1 few TRBV4-1 CASSQVPRGDGYTF TGCGCCAGCAGCCAGGTTCCCAGGGGGGATGGCTACACCTTC
TRBJ2-5 TRBD1 NA TRBV7-9 CASSPDRGMVETQYF TGTGCCAGCAGCCCCGACAGGGGGATGGTGGAGACCCAGTACTTC
TRBJ1-5 TRBD1 few TRBV27 CASSPGQAPRPQHF TGTGCCAGCAGTCCCGGACAGGCTCCACGGCCCCAGCATTTT
TRBJ1-6 NA NA TRBV20-1 CSARQGDNSPLHF TGCAGTGCTAGACAGGGCGATAATTCACCCCTCCACTTT
TRBJ2-7 NA NA TRBV6-6 CASSYWGLRYEQYF TGTGCCAGCAGTTACTGGGGCCTTCGCTACGAGCAGTACTTC
TRBJ2-5 TRBD2 NA TRBV10-3 CAISEPRGGLPGQETQYF TGTGCCATCAGTGAGCCTCGGGGGGGACTCCCGGGCCAAGAGACCCAGTACTTC
TRBJ1-1 NA few TRBV5-1 CASSLDFSGPRNTEAFF TGCGCCAGCAGCTTGGACTTCTCGGGACCGAGGAACACTGAAGCTTTCTTT
TRBJ1-2 TRBD1 few TRBV28 CASSLRDRGRLGYTF TGTGCCAGCAGCCTCCGGGACAGGGGGCGTCTTGGCTACACCTTC
TRBJ2-1 TRBD2 NA TRBV9 CASSPSTLAGTNEQFF TGTGCCAGCAGCCCCTCGACGCTAGCGGGTACGAATGAGCAGTTCTTC
TRBJ1-5 NA few TRBV12-3/TRBV12-4 CASSFSHLSDQPQHF TGTGCCAGCAGTTTCAGTCATTTATCTGATCAGCCCCAGCATTTT
TRBJ1-6 NA NA TRBV5-5 CASTSQGVGSPLHF TGTGCCAGCACCTCACAGGGCGTGGGTTCACCCCTCCACTTT
TRBJ2-7 NA NA TRBV28 CASSRPGGSYEQYF TGTGCCAGCAGCCGACCCGGTGGGTCCTACGAGCAGTACTTC
TRBJ2-7 TRBD1 NA TRBV6-6 CASSYSGDRLSYEQYF TGTGCCAGCAGTTACTCGGGGGACAGGCTTTCCTACGAGCAGTACTTC
TRBJ2-1 TRBD2 once TRBV5-6 CASSLAPSGVYNEQFF TGTGCCAGCAGCTTGGCGCCTAGCGGGGTTTACAATGAGCAGTTCTTC
TRBJ2-3 TRBD2 NA TRBV3-1 CASSQRLAVDTQYF TGTGCCAGCAGCCAAAGACTAGCGGTAGATACGCAGTATTTT
TRBJ1-1 NA few TRBV12-3/TRBV12-4 CASRWTVNTEAFF TGTGCCAGCAGGTGGACGGTGAACACTGAAGCTTTCTTT
TRBJ2-7 TRBD2 NA TRBV6-5 CASTLGGEQYF TGTGCCAGCACCCTGGGGGGGGAGCAGTACTTC
TRBJ1-6 NA few TRBV12-3/TRBV12-4 CASSLSQTNSPLHF TGTGCCAGCAGTTTGAGTCAGACTAATTCACCCCTCCACTTT
TRBJ2-2 TRBD1 NA TRBV5-1 CASSAWTGGHNTGELFF TGCGCCAGCAGCGCGTGGACAGGGGGACATAACACCGGGGAGCTGTTTTTT
TRBJ2-5 NA NA TRBV28 CASSLQSRYQETQYF TGTGCCAGCAGTTTACAGTCTCGGTACCAAGAGACCCAGTACTTC
TRBJ1-1 TRBD1 NA TRBV12-3/TRBV12-4 CASSLAPTGWAEAFF TGTGCCAGCAGTTTAGCTCCGACAGGGTGGGCTGAAGCTTTCTTT
TRBJ1-3 NA NA TRBV24-1 CATAELGGNTIYF TGTGCCACCGCGGAGCTGGGGGGAAACACCATATATTTT
TRBJ1-1 NA few TRBV20-1 CSAAPPKNTEAFF TGCAGTGCTGCCCCCCCGAAGAACACTGAAGCTTTCTTT
TRBJ1-6 TRBD1 NA TRBV12-3/TRBV12-4 CASRATGRSPLHF TGTGCCAGCAGGGCGACAGGGAGGTCACCCCTCCACTTT
TRBJ1-4 NA NA TRBV9 CASSPGTAAANEKLFF TGTGCCAGCAGCCCGGGAACTGCGGCTGCTAATGAAAAACTGTTTTTT
TRBJ1-4 NA NA TRBV10-3 CATRTPGDEKLFF TGTGCCACTCGGACACCCGGGGATGAAAAACTGTTTTTT
TRBJ2-1 NA few TRBV29-1 CSVGSSHFF TGCAGCGTTGGAAGTTCTCACTTCTTC